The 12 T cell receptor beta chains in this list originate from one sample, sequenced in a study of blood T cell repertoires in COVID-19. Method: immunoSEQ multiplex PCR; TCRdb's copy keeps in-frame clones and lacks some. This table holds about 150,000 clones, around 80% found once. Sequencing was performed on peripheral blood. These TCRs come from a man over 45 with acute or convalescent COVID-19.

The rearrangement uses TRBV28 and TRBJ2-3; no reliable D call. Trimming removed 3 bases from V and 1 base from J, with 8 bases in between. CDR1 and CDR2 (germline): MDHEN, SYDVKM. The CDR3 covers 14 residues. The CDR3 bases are TGTGCCAGCAGTTTTGTGGCAGGCACAGATACGCAGTATTTT. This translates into CASSFVAGTDTQYF. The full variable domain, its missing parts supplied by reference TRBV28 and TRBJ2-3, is DVKVTQSSRYLVKRTGEKVFLECVQDMDHENMFWYRQDPGLGLRLIYFSYDVKMKEKGDIPEGYSVSREKKERFSLILESASTNQTSMYLCASSFVAGTDTQYFGPGTRLTVL.

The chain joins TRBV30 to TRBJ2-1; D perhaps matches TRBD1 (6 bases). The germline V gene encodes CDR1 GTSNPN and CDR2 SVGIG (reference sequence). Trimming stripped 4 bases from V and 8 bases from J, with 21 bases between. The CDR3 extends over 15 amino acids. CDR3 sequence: CAWTLGHAEGDEQFF. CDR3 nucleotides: TGTGCCTGGACCCTCGGACATGCCGAGGGGGATGAGCAGTTCTTC.

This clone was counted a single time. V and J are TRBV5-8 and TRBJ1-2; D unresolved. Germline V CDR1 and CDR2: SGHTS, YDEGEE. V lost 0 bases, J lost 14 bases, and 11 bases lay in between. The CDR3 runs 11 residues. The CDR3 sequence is CASSLVRVWTF. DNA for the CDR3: TGTGCCAGCAGCTTGGTTAGAGTGTGGACCTTC.

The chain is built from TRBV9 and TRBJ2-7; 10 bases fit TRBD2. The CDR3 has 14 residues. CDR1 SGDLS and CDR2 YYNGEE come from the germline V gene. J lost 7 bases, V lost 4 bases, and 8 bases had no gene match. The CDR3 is CASSSERGGREQYF. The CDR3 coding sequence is TGTGCCAGCAGCTCAGAGCGGGGGGGCCGGGAGCAGTACTTC.

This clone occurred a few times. Written as DNA, the CDR3 is TGTGCCAGCAGCCCGGGACTAGCTGCCGGGGAGCTGTTTTTT. It yields the protein CASSPGLAAGELFF. The chain recombines TRBV7-3 with TRBJ2-2, with TRBD2 identical over 9 bases. CDR3 length: 14 residues. The V segment lost 5 bases and the J segment 6 bases; nucleotides outside the gene matches: 4. Germline V gene data show CDR1 as SGHTA and CDR2 as FQGTGA.

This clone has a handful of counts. CDR3 protein: CASSPRTSGGAGETQYF. The CDR3 bases are TGTGCCAGCAGCCCCCGGACTAGCGGGGGGGCCGGCGAGACCCAGTACTTC. The chain links TRBV5-5 to TRBJ2-5; 15 bases map to TRBD2. V was pared by 4 bases and J by 5 bases, with 9 bases of the junction left unmatched. The CDR3 spans 17 residues. CDR1 and CDR2 from the germline V gene are SGHKS and YYEKEE (reference sequence).

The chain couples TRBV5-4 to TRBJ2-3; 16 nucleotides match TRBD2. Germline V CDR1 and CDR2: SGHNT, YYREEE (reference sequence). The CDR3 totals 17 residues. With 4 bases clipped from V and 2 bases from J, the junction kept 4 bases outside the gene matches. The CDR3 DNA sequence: TGTGCCAGCAGCCCAGGGACTAGCGGGGGGGTCACAGATACGCAGTATTTT. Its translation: CASSPGTSGGVTDTQYF.

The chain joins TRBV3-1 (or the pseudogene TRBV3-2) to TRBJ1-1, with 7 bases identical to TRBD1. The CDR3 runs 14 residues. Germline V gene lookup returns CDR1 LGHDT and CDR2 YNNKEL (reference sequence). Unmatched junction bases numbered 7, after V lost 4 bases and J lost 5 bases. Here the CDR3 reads CASSLSDRATEAFF. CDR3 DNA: TGTGCCAGCAGCCTCTCAGACAGGGCAACTGAAGCTTTCTTT.

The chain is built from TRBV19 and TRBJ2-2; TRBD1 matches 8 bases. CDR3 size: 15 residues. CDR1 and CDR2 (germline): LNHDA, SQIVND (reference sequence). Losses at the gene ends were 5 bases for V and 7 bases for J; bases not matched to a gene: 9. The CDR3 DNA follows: TGTGCCAGTAGTCCACCGGGACAGGTGATCGGGGAGCTGTTTTTT. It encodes CASSPPGQVIGELFF.

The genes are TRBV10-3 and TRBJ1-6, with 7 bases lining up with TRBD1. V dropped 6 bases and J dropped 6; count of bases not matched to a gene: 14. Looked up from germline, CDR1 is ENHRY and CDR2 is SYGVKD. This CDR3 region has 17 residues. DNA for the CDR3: TGTGCCATCAGCGGAGACGAGACGGCAGGGGGTAATTCACCCCTCCACTTT. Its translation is CAISGDETAGGNSPLHF.

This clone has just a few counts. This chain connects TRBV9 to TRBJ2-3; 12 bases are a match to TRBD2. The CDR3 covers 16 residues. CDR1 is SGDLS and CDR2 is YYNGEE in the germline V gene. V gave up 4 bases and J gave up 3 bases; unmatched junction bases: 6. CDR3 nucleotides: TGTGCCAGCAGCCCCGCTAGCGGGGGGGAAACAGATACGCAGTATTTT. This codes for CASSPASGGETDTQYF.

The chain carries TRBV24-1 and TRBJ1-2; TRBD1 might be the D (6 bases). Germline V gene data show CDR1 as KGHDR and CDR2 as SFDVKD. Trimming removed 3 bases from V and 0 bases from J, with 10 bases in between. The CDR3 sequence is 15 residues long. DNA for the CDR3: TGTGCCACCAGTGATCGGACAGAGACTAACTATGGCTACACCTTC. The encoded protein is CATSDRTETNYGYTF.